This section outlines one T cell receptor beta chain sequence together with its context. The sample belongs to a study of T cell changes during pregnancy in multiple sclerosis. Sequenced by immunoSEQ multiplex PCR; TCRdb stores in-frame clones only, minus some. The data hold 75,000 to 90,000 clones, with about 90% observed a single time. There are 13 residues in the CDR3. Trimming cost V 6 bases and J 7 bases; bases outside gene matches: 2. The germline V gene has CDR1 LGHNA and CDR2 YSLEER. The gene calls are TRBV4-3 and TRBJ2-2; 10 nucleotides align to TRBD1. This TCR was sampled from a female donor in good health, serving as a control in a pregnancy study. Some clones in this sample may be carry-over from other donors' samples. The sample consisted of PBMCs, taken in the first trimester of pregnancy. CDR3 sequence reads: CASRGQGFGELFF. The CDR3 nucleotides are TGCGCCAGCAGGGGACAGGGGTTCGGGGAGCTGTTTTTT.